Listed here are 5 T cell receptor beta chains from one sample, sequenced in a study of ipilimumab plus nivolumab after autologous stem cell transplantation. The assay was immunoSEQ multiplex PCR, and TCRdb's table has in-frame clones only and misses some. The profile shows more than 4,500 clones, approximately 76% of them singletons. The starting material was PBMCs, obtained in a trial of ipilimumab plus nivolumab as post-transplant consolidation. These receptors were collected from a male donor with multiple myeloma.

By sample fraction, this clone is medium-sized (0.01 to 0.1%). This rearrangement joins TRBV19 to TRBJ1-2; D not certain. V was clipped by 8 bases and J by 3 bases, with 13 bases between them. This CDR3 spans 13 amino acids. Germline CDR1 and CDR2: LNHDA and SQIVND (reference sequence). CDR3 residues: CASGDDRYYGYTF. The CDR3, as DNA: TGTGCCAGTGGGGATGATCGATACTATGGCTACACCTTC.

The V and J genes are TRBV7-2 and TRBJ2-7, with a tentative D call TRBD1 (6 bases). The CDR3 is made up of 13 amino acids. CDR1 is SGHTA and CDR2 is FQGNSA in the germline V gene. The germline V and J ends were trimmed by 2 bases and 3 bases, with 8 bases remaining between them. The CDR3 loop is CASSLYRDYEQYF. CDR3 bases: TGTGCCAGCAGCTTATACAGGGACTACGAGCAGTACTTC. The full variable domain, with the rest looked up from reference TRBV7-2 and TRBJ2-7, is GAGVSQSPSNKVTEKGKDVELRCDPISGHTALYWYRQSLGQGLEFLIYFQGNSAPDKSGLPSDRFSAERTGGSVSTLTIQRTQQEDSAVYLCASSLYRDYEQYFGPGTRLTVT.

The CDR3 protein is CASSPSGDTQYF. CDR3 bases: TGTGCCAGCAGCCCGTCGGGAGATACGCAGTATTTT. The chain couples TRBV11-2 to TRBJ2-3; D uncertain. CDR1 SGHAT and CDR2 FQNNGV come from the germline V gene. This CDR3 spans 12 amino acids. Trimming left V 5 bases short and J 5 bases short, with 8 bases between. The complete variable domain, with remaining parts taken from reference TRBV11-2 and TRBJ2-3, reads EAGVAQSPRYKIIEKRQSVAFWCNPISGHATLYWYQQILGQGPKLLIQFQNNGVVDDSQLPKDRFSAERLKGVDSTLKIQPAKLEDSAVYLCASSPSGDTQYFGPGTRLTVL.

This clone came up once. J is TRBJ2-5 and V is TRBV5-4; the D gene is possibly TRBD2 (6 bases). V dropped 4 bases and J dropped 1 base, with 17 bases sitting between them. Germline V lookup: CDR1 SGHNT, CDR2 YYREEE (reference sequence). This CDR3 region has 16 residues. CDR3 in amino acids: CASSAAGRRLQETQYF. In DNA, the CDR3 is TGTGCCAGCAGCGCCGCGGGGCGACGGCTCCAAGAGACCCAGTACTTC.

The V gene is TRBV10-2, the J gene TRBJ2-1; TRBD1 matches at 9 bases. The CDR3 is 15 amino acids. V shed 6 bases, J shed 8 bases, and the junction held 11 bases outside the gene matches. Germline CDR1 reads WSHSY; CDR2 reads SAAADI. This chain's CDR3 is CASRIGTGRSYEQFF. The CDR3 DNA follows: TGCGCCAGCAGGATAGGGACAGGGAGAAGTTATGAGCAGTTCTTC.